The 12 T cell receptor beta chains below were found in one sample sequenced in a study of a mutant IDH1 vaccine in newly diagnosed glioma. Their antigens remain unidentified. Time point of the sample: week 23, last vaccination. Each dose of the vaccine consisted of 300 ug of mutant IDH1 20-mer peptide, with topical imiquimod. Profiled with immunoSEQ multiplex PCR; TCRdb holds only in-frame clones, not every one. Of over 25,000 clones listed, over 75% are singletons. Specimen: PBMCs, collected from a glioma patient whose treatment included an IDH1 peptide vaccine. The source is a man aged 40-49 years with glioma.

This rearrangement joins TRBV7-9 to TRBJ2-7, with D possibly being TRBD2 (6 bases). This CDR3 is built from 13 residues. CDR1 is SEHNR, CDR2 FQNEAQ, per germline (reference sequence). Trimming took off 5 bases at V and 6 bases at J, with 14 bases between the two ends. The CDR3 region is CASSHSGAAEQYF. The CDR3 DNA is TGTGCCAGCAGCCATAGCGGTGCGGCCGAGCAGTACTTC.

V gene TRBV5-1 combines with J gene TRBJ2-7; the match to TRBD1 covers 11 bases. Germline values: CDR1 SGHRS, CDR2 YFSETQ. V trimming: 3 bases; J trimming: 0 bases; junction bases outside the gene matches: 5. This CDR3 is 16 amino acids long. Written as DNA, the CDR3 is TGCGCCAGCAGCTGGACAGGGGGCCTTAGCTCCTACGAGCAGTACTTC. Protein product: CASSWTGGLSSYEQYF.

The V gene is TRBV4-1, the J gene TRBJ2-1; 13 nucleotides match TRBD2. The germline gives CDR1 MGHRA, CDR2 YSYEKL. The length of the CDR3 is 16 residues. J gave up 6 bases and V 4 bases, and 6 bases lay outside the gene matches. The CDR3 loop reads CASSRQGLAGTNEQFF. In nucleotides, the CDR3 is TGCGCCAGCAGCCGACAGGGACTAGCGGGGACCAATGAGCAGTTCTTC.

In this sample, this clone turned up a few times. This chain uses TRBV9 with TRBJ1-3; D is uncertain. The CDR3 sequence is 16 residues long. V lost 3 bases to trimming and J lost 4 bases, with 17 bases between them. From germline, CDR1 is SGDLS and CDR2 YYNGEE. CDR3 amino acids: CASSEAPAAVGNTIYF. For the CDR3, the DNA is TGTGCCAGCAGCGAGGCCCCCGCGGCAGTGGGAAACACCATATATTTT.

This clone was counted a single time. The chain couples TRBV19 to TRBJ2-1, with a tentative D call TRBD1 (6 bases). V was clipped by 3 bases and J by 6 bases, with 12 bases between them. Germline CDR1 reads LNHDA; CDR2 reads SQIVND (reference sequence). This CDR3 is built from 14 residues. CDR3 DNA: TGTGCCAGTAGTATTTCAGGGGAGCGCAATGAGCAGTTCTTC. As protein: CASSISGERNEQFF. Variable domain in full (rest from reference TRBV19 and TRBJ2-1): DGGITQSPKYLFRKEGQNVTLSCEQNLNHDAMYWYRQDPGQGLRLIYYSQIVNDFQKGDIAEGYSVSREKKESFPLTVTSAQKNPTAFYLCASSISGERNEQFFGPGTRLTVL.

This chain uses TRBV7-3 with TRBJ2-2, with 8 nucleotides matching TRBD2. The CDR3 spans 16 residues. V dropped 2 bases and J dropped 3; count of bases not matched to a gene: 5. From germline, CDR1 is SGHTA and CDR2 FQGTGA. The CDR3, as DNA: TGTGCCAGCAGCTTATCAGCGGGAGATCACACCGGGGAGCTGTTTTTT. It yields the protein CASSLSAGDHTGELFF.

This chain connects TRBV6-1 to TRBJ1-5, with D unclear. The CDR3 sequence is 14 residues long. Germline V gene data show CDR1 as MNHNS and CDR2 as SASEGT. The V end lost 1 base, the J end lost 4 bases, and 8 bases lay between the germline ends. Here the CDR3 DNA reads TGTGCCAGCAGTGAAGGGGTGGGGAATCAGCCCCAGCATTTT. This encodes CASSEGVGNQPQHF.

V gene TRBV7-9 combines with J gene TRBJ2-1; TRBD2 agrees at 10 bases. J gave up 8 bases and V 1 base, and 5 bases lay outside the gene matches. Germline CDR1 is SEHNR and CDR2 is FQNEAQ (reference sequence). This CDR3 is 15 amino acids long. Here the CDR3 DNA reads TGTGCCAGCAGCTTAGGGAGCGGGGGGGCCCATGAGCAGTTCTTC. It yields the protein CASSLGSGGAHEQFF.

This chain joins TRBV7-9 and TRBJ1-2; TRBD1 agrees at 9 bases. The CDR3 covers 15 residues. With V trimmed by 4 bases and J by 8 bases, 11 bases remained unmatched. CDR1 is SEHNR and CDR2 is FQNEAQ in the germline V gene (reference sequence). In DNA, the CDR3 is TGTGCCAGCAGCTCGGGGGGACAGGGCTTACGCGGCTACACCTTC. It is translated as CASSSGGQGLRGYTF. Supplemented by reference TRBV7-9 and TRBJ1-2, the full variable domain reads DTGVSQNPRHKITKRGQNVTFRCDPISEHNRLYWYRQTLGQGPEFLTYFQNEAQLEKSRLLSDRFSAERPKGSFSTLEIQRTEQGDSAMYLCASSSGGQGLRGYTFGSGTRLTVV.

This chain links TRBV6-6 with TRBJ2-7; D is ambiguous. Per germline, CDR1 MNHNY and CDR2 SVGAGI (reference sequence). V lost 8 bases and J lost 3, with 5 bases in between. The CDR3 totals 10 residues. This chain's CDR3 is CASANYEQYF. The DNA of the CDR3 is TGTGCCAGCGCGAACTACGAGCAGTACTTC.

The rearrangement links TRBV19 to TRBJ2-5; D is uncertain. CDR1 and CDR2 from the germline V gene are LNHDA and SQIVND (reference sequence). CDR3 length equals 13 residues. V gave up 6 bases and J gave up 4 bases, with 12 bases separating them. The CDR3 DNA reads as TGTGCCAGTAGCCTTATATATAGAGAGACCCAGTACTTC. It yields the protein CASSLIYRETQYF.

The chain joins TRBV6-5 to TRBJ1-2; TRBD1 is a possible D gene (6 bases). Germline V gene data show CDR1 as MNHEY and CDR2 as SVGAGI. Between the trimmed V and J ends, which lost 8 bases and 4 bases, there was a span of 17 bases. The CDR3 runs 14 residues. The CDR3 nucleotides read TGTGCCAGCCGGATCGGACAGTTTCTCTATGGCTACACCTTC. Protein: CASRIGQFLYGYTF.